Given below is one TCR beta chain in context. Its binding antigen is unknown. Per-base quality was not reported, and no clone a single base away is much larger than it. TCRbeta CDR3 regions were amplified from genomic DNA by means of the immunoSEQ Assay, a bias-controlled multiplex PCR. On the study's bioinformatics: The number of nucleated cells in each sample was estimated from the amplification of reference gene primers within the assay. To quantify the absolute abundance of each unique TCRbeta CDR3 rearrangement, sequence reads were collapsed and filtered. For each sample, productive Simpson clonality was calculated as the square root of Simpson's diversity index over productive rearrangements. The immuneACCESS repertoire file appears here via TCRdb, limited to in-frame rearrangements. These files lack a portion of the clones; in checked studies, under half of the deficit traces to unresolved V genes, and the cause of the others is not known. That table supplies the V and J calls and clone size; D and trimming were determined from the DNA. This sample is represented by about 310,000 clones; around 90% of them were singletons. The ten biggest clones cover roughly 2.8% of the sample.

At one collaborating source in Seattle, patients were enrolled during active infection and were followed longitudinally through the course of disease. Each collaborating institution followed its own protocols to collect whole blood in K2EDTA tubes. For TCRbeta analysis, collaborators shipped samples in one of three forms: frozen whole blood, isolated PBMCs, or DNA extracted from either of those sample types. V is clipped by 5 bases and J by 2 bases, and the sequence between their germline boundaries is 19 bases long. The CDR3 goes from the cysteine to the phenylalanine over 16 residues. Only the CDR3 DNA is retained, 48 bases long and in frame from the first base. CDR1 MNHEY and CDR2 SMNVEV were looked up in the germline V gene (reference sequence). The source of the sample is a study of blood T cell repertoires in COVID-19 (dated by TCRdb to 2019 to 2021). Describing the broader study: The collaborator samples originated in the United States, Italy and Spain and spanned the acute and convalescent phases of COVID-19. Subjects who had been exposed to COVID-19, were actively infected with it, or had recovered from it provided the deeply sampled blood TCRbeta repertoires that made up the dataset. Where available, HLA class I and class II types were taken from metadata supplied by the sample provider and were not determined by assay-based typing. Sample metadata almost always included a de-identified subject ID, COVID-19 status, age in years and sex. Samples came from the ongoing ImmuneRACE study (first 160 participants) plus 1,254 subjects from 6 global collaborators. The prospective study material was composed of cDNA or gDNA derived from T cells, B-cell-depleted T cells, or PBMCs. The repertoires were released in a freely available public database intended as a resource for research on the immune response to SARS-CoV-2.

The research as a whole found: Clinical and demographic metadata were provided uncurated, with the amount varying by source and participant.

The sequence is built from TRBV27 and TRBJ2-7; 6 matching bases give a weak D call of TRBD1. The sequenced sample consisted of peripheral blood. This receptor was taken from a woman under 40 with COVID-19, enrolled during active disease. The CDR3 region reads CASSPRLGQFTYEQYF. The sequence in DNA is TGTGCCAGCAGTCCACGCTTAGGACAGTTCACCTACGAGCAGTACTTC.